These T cell receptor beta chains were read from a single sample in a study of control samples from healthy donors and cancer patients. Here immunoSEQ multiplex PCR was the method, and the copy in TCRdb shows in-frame clones only, minus some. This repertoire shows around 170,000 clones, over 85% found once; its top ten account for 1.4%. The material sequenced was blood. These receptors came from a man aged 25-45 years in good health. CDR3s include the opening cysteine and the closing phenylalanine or tryptophan. D genes are given only for firm matches. Size tells how often a clone was seen (once, few, many) or the class of an expanded clone, and some rows leave it out.

j_call: TRBJ2-1
v_call: TRBV28
clone_size: .
d_call: .
cdr3_aa: CASSLSGLTYEQFF
cdr3_nt: TGTGCCAGCAGTTTATCGGGACTGACGTATGAGCAGTTCTTC

j_call: TRBJ2-1
v_call: TRBV6-4
clone_size: .
d_call: TRBD2
cdr3_aa: CASSPGTSGRSEQFF
cdr3_nt: TGTGCCAGCTCGCCCGGGACTAGCGGGAGAAGTGAGCAGTTCTTC

j_call: TRBJ2-5
v_call: TRBV14
clone_size: .
d_call: TRBD1
cdr3_aa: CASSQDRGRGETQYF
cdr3_nt: TGTGCCAGCAGCCAAGACAGGGGGCGAGGAGAGACCCAGTACTTC

j_call: TRBJ2-1
v_call: TRBV2
clone_size: .
d_call: TRBD2
cdr3_aa: CASSELAGGRSYNEQFF
cdr3_nt: TGTGCCAGCAGTGAACTAGCGGGAGGAAGGTCCTACAATGAGCAGTTCTTC

j_call: TRBJ2-7
v_call: TRBV6-4
clone_size: .
d_call: TRBD2
cdr3_aa: CARPGLAGGRTYEQYF
cdr3_nt: TGTGCCAGGCCGGGACTAGCGGGGGGCCGGACCTACGAGCAGTACTTC

j_call: TRBJ2-1
v_call: TRBV5-4
clone_size: .
d_call: .
cdr3_aa: CASSAISGVYNEQFF
cdr3_nt: TGTGCCAGCAGCGCCATCTCGGGCGTGTACAATGAGCAGTTCTTC

j_call: TRBJ1-2
v_call: TRBV27
clone_size: .
d_call: .
cdr3_aa: CASSSKGGGYTF
cdr3_nt: TGTGCCAGCAGTTCAAAGGGTGGAGGCTACACCTTC

j_call: TRBJ1-1
v_call: TRBV5-1
clone_size: .
d_call: TRBD1
cdr3_aa: CASSTDRGQTEAFF
cdr3_nt: TGCGCCAGCAGCACAGACAGGGGACAAACTGAAGCTTTCTTT

j_call: TRBJ2-3
v_call: TRBV6-5
clone_size: .
d_call: .
cdr3_aa: CASSLVRRGADTQYF
cdr3_nt: TGTGCCAGCAGTTTGGTGAGGAGAGGAGCGGATACGCAGTATTTT

j_call: TRBJ1-6
v_call: TRBV13
clone_size: .
d_call: .
cdr3_aa: CASSTDQGFNSPLHF
cdr3_nt: TGTGCCAGCAGCACAGACCAGGGATTCAATTCACCCCTCCACTTT

j_call: TRBJ1-1
v_call: TRBV9
clone_size: .
d_call: .
cdr3_aa: CASSVSMLTENTEAFF
cdr3_nt: TGTGCCAGCAGCGTAAGCATGTTGACCGAGAACACTGAAGCTTTCTTT

j_call: TRBJ2-7
v_call: TRBV7-9
clone_size: .
d_call: .
cdr3_aa: CASSTLAYEQYF
cdr3_nt: TGTGCCAGCTCGACCCTGGCCTACGAGCAGTACTTC

j_call: TRBJ1-2
v_call: TRBV5-6
clone_size: .
d_call: .
cdr3_aa: CASSSWGRPSNYGYTF
cdr3_nt: TGTGCCAGCAGTTCCTGGGGGAGGCCATCTAACTATGGCTACACCTTC

j_call: TRBJ2-7
v_call: TRBV27
clone_size: .
d_call: TRBD1
cdr3_aa: CASRRTGNYEQYF
cdr3_nt: TGTGCCAGCAGGAGGACAGGAAACTACGAGCAGTACTTC

j_call: TRBJ1-4
v_call: TRBV9
clone_size: .
d_call: TRBD1
cdr3_aa: CASSVAGQGNEKLFF
cdr3_nt: TGTGCCAGCAGCGTAGCCGGACAGGGCAATGAAAAACTGTTTTTT

j_call: TRBJ2-1
v_call: TRBV12-3/TRBV12-4
clone_size: .
d_call: TRBD2
cdr3_aa: CASSLASGAEFF
cdr3_nt: TGTGCCAGCAGTTTAGCCAGCGGGGCGGAGTTCTTC

j_call: TRBJ2-7
v_call: TRBV27
clone_size: .
d_call: TRBD2
cdr3_aa: CASSLGLGGSYEQYF
cdr3_nt: TGTGCCAGCAGTTTGGGACTAGGGGGTTCCTACGAGCAGTACTTC

j_call: TRBJ2-5
v_call: TRBV12-3/TRBV12-4
clone_size: .
d_call: .
cdr3_aa: CASTVQVQETQYF
cdr3_nt: TGTGCCAGCACAGTACAGGTACAAGAGACCCAGTACTTC

j_call: TRBJ1-4
v_call: TRBV2
clone_size: .
d_call: .
cdr3_aa: CASSLGLQPNEKLFF
cdr3_nt: TGTGCCAGCAGTTTGGGGCTCCAGCCTAATGAAAAACTGTTTTTT

j_call: TRBJ2-7
v_call: TRBV6-5
clone_size: .
d_call: .
cdr3_aa: CASSPRPELSEQYF
cdr3_nt: TGTGCCAGCAGCCCCCGGCCAGAGTTAAGCGAGCAGTACTTC

j_call: TRBJ1-1
v_call: TRBV30
clone_size: .
d_call: .
cdr3_aa: CAWSRMFTEAFF
cdr3_nt: TGTGCCTGGAGCAGAATGTTCACTGAAGCTTTCTTT

j_call: TRBJ1-4
v_call: TRBV28
clone_size: .
d_call: .
cdr3_aa: CASERARVGEKLFF
cdr3_nt: TGTGCCAGCGAGAGGGCCCGAGTGGGTGAAAAACTGTTTTTT

j_call: TRBJ1-2
v_call: TRBV10-2
clone_size: once
d_call: .
cdr3_aa: CASSAAGTSNYGYTF
cdr3_nt: TGCGCCAGCAGTGCCGCTGGGACGTCTAACTATGGCTACACCTTC

j_call: TRBJ1-4
v_call: TRBV5-6
clone_size: .
d_call: .
cdr3_aa: CASSLGGTTNEKLFF
cdr3_nt: TGTGCCAGCAGCTTGGGCGGGACAACTAATGAAAAACTGTTTTTT

j_call: TRBJ1-2
v_call: TRBV30
clone_size: .
d_call: TRBD1
cdr3_aa: CAWRGGGPNYGYTF
cdr3_nt: TGTGCCTGGAGGGGAGGGGGCCCTAACTATGGCTACACCTTC